A selection of T cell receptor beta chains follows, all from one sample in a study of blood T cell repertoires in COVID-19. TCRdb's table, derived via immunoSEQ multiplex PCR, lists solely in-frame clones and lacks some. This sample yields roughly 280,000 clones, of which 80% to 90% are seen a single time; approximately 11% belongs to the top ten. Specimen: peripheral blood. These receptors were taken from a woman between 65 and 79 years old with acute or convalescent COVID-19. CDR3s include the opening cysteine and the closing phenylalanine or tryptophan. A D gene is named only where the DNA matches it firmly. Not every row has a clone size; where given, it reads once, few, many or a size class.

d_call	v_call	j_call	clone_size	cdr3_aa	cdr3_nt
TRBD1	TRBV19	TRBJ2-5	NA	CAPRDRTRQETQYF	TGTGCCCCAAGGGACAGAACCCGTCAAGAGACCCAGTACTTC
NA	TRBV3-1/TRBV3-2	TRBJ2-2	NA	CASSQVARTGELFF	TGTGCCAGCAGCCAAGTGGCCCGAACCGGGGAGCTGTTTTTT
NA	TRBV10-1	TRBJ2-7	NA	CASSEGASYEQYF	TGCGCCAGCAGTGAGGGGGCTTCCTACGAGCAGTACTTC
NA	TRBV5-1	TRBJ2-1	NA	CASSLEGGTRNEQFF	TGCGCCAGCAGCTTGGAGGGGGGGACTCGTAATGAGCAGTTCTTC
NA	TRBV2	TRBJ1-4	NA	CASSTSTGIHEKLFF	TGTGCCAGCAGCACTAGTACTGGGATACATGAAAAACTGTTTTTT
TRBD1	TRBV3-1/TRBV3-2	TRBJ1-6	NA	CASTKGTGQTYNSPLHF	TGTGCCAGCACCAAGGGGACAGGGCAAACCTATAATTCACCCCTCCACTTT
TRBD1	TRBV18	TRBJ2-1	NA	CASSPQQGNSGEQFF	TGTGCCAGCTCACCACAACAGGGGAATAGTGGTGAGCAGTTCTTC
TRBD1	TRBV2	TRBJ2-1	NA	CASSAGGVKNEQFF	TGTGCCAGCAGCGCAGGGGGAGTTAAGAATGAGCAGTTCTTC
NA	TRBV21-1	TRBJ1-2	NA	CASSKESGYGYTF	TGTGCCAGCAGCAAAGAAAGCGGCTATGGCTACACCTTC
NA	TRBV7-3	TRBJ2-3	once	CASSLLGGSTDTQYF	TGTGCCAGCAGTCTTCTAGGGGGTAGCACAGATACGCAGTATTTT